Reported below is one TCR beta chain. This clonotype has only a few counts. Its antigen is not yet known. No per-base quality is available; no much larger clone lies one base away. This sample is drawn from a study of T-cell reconstitution after alpha-beta-depleted transplantation in children (dated by TCRdb to about 2016). In the study overall: Using TCR repertoire profiling, the study quantitatively followed how T-cell immune reconstitution unfolded in children after TCRalphabeta/CD19-depleted allogeneic hematopoietic cell transplantation. Study-level results and caveats: In some patients, high TCRbeta diversity at day 60 was attributed to recipient T cells and intrathymic progenitors that had survived conditioning. About two months after transplant, the apparently early recovery of alphabetaT-cell counts reportedly depended on just several hundred clones that had expanded rapidly and came from non-depleted graft cells. The frequencies of hyperexpanded clones fell over the following months, and after one year, T-cell counts and TCRbeta diversity were mostly attributed to newly produced T cells.

The library was made by PCR. Instrument on record: Illumina HiSeq 2500. To normalize quantification of the TCRbeta repertoire, the TCR libraries were built with molecular barcoding that relied on unique molecular identifiers. TCRdb's own reprocessing of the public reads used fastp at Q25 and MiXCR and kept productive beta chains. Records with the same CDR3 protein are collapsed into one entry carrying the most frequent genes and DNA. The sample yields approximately 110,000 distinct CDR3 sequences; under 25% were counted once. The top ten clones comprise approximately 10% of the sample. Per the publication, the treatment or condition label means: allogeneic hematopoietic cell transplantation with graft depleted of TCRalphabeta T cells and CD19 B cells. TCRalphabeta/CD19-depleted allogeneic hematopoietic cell grafts were given to the transplant recipients, all of whom were children. The clonotype was recovered from a male patient between 2 and 10 years old who had a stem cell transplant for chronic granulomatous disease, so the T cells may come from the graft donor. The material was PBMCs, mostly from graft donor cells, obtained 180 days after TCRalphabeta/CD19-depleted stem cell transplant.

The DNA reads TGTGCCAGCAGTAGGGGGGGGAGGGAGACCAAAAACATTCAGTACTTC. Protein translation: CASSRGGRETKNIQYF. The sequence is built from TRBV12-3 or TRBV12-4 and TRBJ2-4; a tentative D call is TRBD2 (7 bases match). Taken from cysteine to phenylalanine, the CDR3 has 16 residues. CDR3 DNA only is kept here, 48 bases in frame from base 1. Trimming at the junction amounts to 5 bases on V and 2 bases on J, and the germline ends lie 16 bases apart.